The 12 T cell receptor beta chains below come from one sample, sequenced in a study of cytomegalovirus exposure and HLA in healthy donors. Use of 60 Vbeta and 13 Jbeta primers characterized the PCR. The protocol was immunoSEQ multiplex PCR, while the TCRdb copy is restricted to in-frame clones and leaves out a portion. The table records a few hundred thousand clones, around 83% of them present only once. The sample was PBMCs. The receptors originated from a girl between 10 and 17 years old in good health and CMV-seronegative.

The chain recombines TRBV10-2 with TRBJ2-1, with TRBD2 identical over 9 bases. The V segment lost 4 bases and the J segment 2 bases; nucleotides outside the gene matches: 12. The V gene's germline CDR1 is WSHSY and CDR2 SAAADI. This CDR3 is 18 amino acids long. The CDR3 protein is CASSGGLFAGGAYNEQFF. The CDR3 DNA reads TGCGCCAGCAGTGGGGGGCTTTTCGCGGGAGGGGCCTACAATGAGCAGTTCTTC.

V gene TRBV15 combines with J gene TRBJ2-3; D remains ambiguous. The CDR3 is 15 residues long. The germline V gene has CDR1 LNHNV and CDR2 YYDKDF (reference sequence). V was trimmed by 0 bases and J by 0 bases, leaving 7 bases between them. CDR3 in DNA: TGTGCCACCAGCAGAGATTTTACTAGCACAGATACGCAGTATTTT. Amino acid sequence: CATSRDFTSTDTQYF.

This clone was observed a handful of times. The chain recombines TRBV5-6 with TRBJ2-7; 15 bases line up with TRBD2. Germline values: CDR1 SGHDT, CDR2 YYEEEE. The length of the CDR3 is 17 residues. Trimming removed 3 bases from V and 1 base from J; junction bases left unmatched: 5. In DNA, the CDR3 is TGTGCCAGCAGCTCCCTGGGACTAGCGGGGGGATCCTACGAGCAGTACTTC. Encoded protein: CASSSLGLAGGSYEQYF.

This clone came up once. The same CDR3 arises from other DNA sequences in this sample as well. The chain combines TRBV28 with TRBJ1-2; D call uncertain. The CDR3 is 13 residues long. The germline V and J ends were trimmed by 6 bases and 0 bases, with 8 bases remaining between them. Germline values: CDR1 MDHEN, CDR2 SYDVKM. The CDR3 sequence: CASRATANYGYTF. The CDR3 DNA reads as TGTGCCAGCAGGGCAACCGCTAACTATGGCTACACCTTC.

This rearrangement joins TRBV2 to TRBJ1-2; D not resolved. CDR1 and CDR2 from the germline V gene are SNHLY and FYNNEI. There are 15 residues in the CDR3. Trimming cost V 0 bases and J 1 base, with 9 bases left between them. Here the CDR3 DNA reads TGTGCCAGCAGTGAAGCGCTACGGGGTAACTATGGCTACACCTTC. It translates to CASSEALRGNYGYTF.

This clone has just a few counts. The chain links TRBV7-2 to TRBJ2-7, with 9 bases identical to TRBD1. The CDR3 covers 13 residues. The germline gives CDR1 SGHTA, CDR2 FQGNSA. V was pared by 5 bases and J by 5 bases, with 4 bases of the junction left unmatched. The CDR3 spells CASSRDRDHEQYF. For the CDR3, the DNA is TGTGCCAGCAGCAGGGACAGGGACCACGAGCAGTACTTC.

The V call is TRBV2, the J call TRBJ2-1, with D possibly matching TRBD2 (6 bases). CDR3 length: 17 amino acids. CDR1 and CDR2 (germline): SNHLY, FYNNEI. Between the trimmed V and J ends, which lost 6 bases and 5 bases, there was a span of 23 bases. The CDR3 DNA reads TGTGCCAGCAGCCACATACCCCTGACTAGACCGAACAATGAGCAGTTCTTC. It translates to CASSHIPLTRPNNEQFF.

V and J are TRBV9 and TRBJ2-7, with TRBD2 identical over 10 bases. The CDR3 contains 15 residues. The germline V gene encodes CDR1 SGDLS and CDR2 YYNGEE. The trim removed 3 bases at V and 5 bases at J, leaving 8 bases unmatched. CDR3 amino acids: CASSESSGRLHEQYF. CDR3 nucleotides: TGTGCCAGCAGCGAGAGTAGCGGGAGGCTACACGAGCAGTACTTC. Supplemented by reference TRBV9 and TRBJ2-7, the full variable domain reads DSGVTQTPKHLITATGQRVTLRCSPRSGDLSVYWYQQSLDQGLQFLIQYYNGEERAKGNILERFSAQQFPDLHSELNLSSLELGDSALYFCASSESSGRLHEQYFGPGTRLTVT.

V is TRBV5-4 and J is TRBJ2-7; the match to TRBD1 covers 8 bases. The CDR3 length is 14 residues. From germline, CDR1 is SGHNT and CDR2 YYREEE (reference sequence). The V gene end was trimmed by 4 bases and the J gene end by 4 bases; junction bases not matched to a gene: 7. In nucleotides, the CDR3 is TGTGCCAGCAGCATGGGGTACAGGGGGTACGAGCAGTACTTC. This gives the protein CASSMGYRGYEQYF.

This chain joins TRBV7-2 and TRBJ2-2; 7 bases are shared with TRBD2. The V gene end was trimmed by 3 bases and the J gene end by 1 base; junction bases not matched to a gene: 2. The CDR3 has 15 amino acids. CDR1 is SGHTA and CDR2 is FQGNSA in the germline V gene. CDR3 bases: TGTGCCAGCAGCTTTTCTAGCGGGAACACCGGGGAGCTGTTTTTT. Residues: CASSFSSGNTGELFF.

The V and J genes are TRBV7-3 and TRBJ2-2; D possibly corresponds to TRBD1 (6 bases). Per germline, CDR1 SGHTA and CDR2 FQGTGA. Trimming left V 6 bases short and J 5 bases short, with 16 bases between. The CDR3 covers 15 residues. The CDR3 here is CASRPDVGATGELFF. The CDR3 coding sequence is TGTGCCAGCAGACCAGACGTGGGGGCTACCGGGGAGCTGTTTTTT. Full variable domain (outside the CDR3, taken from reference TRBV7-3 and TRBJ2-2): GAGVSQTPSNKVTEKGKYVELRCDPISGHTALYWYRQSLGQGPEFLIYFQGTGAADDSGLPNDRFFAVRPEGSVSTLKIQRTERGDSAVYLCASRPDVGATGELFFGEGSRLTVL.

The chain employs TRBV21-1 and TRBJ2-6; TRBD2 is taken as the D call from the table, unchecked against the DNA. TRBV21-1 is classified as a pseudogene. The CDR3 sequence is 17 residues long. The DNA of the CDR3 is TGTGCCAGCAACTTCCGGGTCCCGGAATCTGGGGCCAACGTCCTGACTTTC. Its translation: CASNFRVPESGANVLTF.